These T cell receptor beta chains were read from a single sample in a study of Graves' ophthalmopathy and Graves' hyperthyroidism. MiXCR, applied by TCRdb to the multiplex PCR reads, yields one record per CDR3 protein. This table holds roughly 170,000 distinct CDR3 sequences, just under 40% found once. Material: peripheral blood. The receptors were gathered from a man under 40 with Graves' ophthalmopathy. Each CDR3 is given with its conserved first and last residue. A D gene is named only where the DNA matches it firmly. Rows may omit the clone size; those that give it use once, few, many or a size class.

. TRBJ2-7 many TRBV2 TGTGCCAGCGCAACAGCAACCTACGAGCAGTACTTC CASATATYEQYF
. TRBJ1-1 . TRBV28 TGTGCCAGCAGCGTAAGATGGGGGACTGAAGCTTTCTTT CASSVRWGTEAFF
TRBD2 TRBJ2-5 . TRBV2 TGTGCCAGCAGTGGCCTTCTAGAGCGGGAGTACCAAGAGACCCAGTACTTC CASSGLLEREYQETQYF
TRBD2 TRBJ2-1 once TRBV6-2/TRBV6-3 TGTGCCAGCAGTCCAACTGGGACTAGCTCTCAGGAGCAGTTCTTC CASSPTGTSSQEQFF
. TRBJ1-2 . TRBV12-3/TRBV12-4 TGTGCCAGCAGTTTATCCTTACCGCTCCCGGGGGGCATAGGGTATGGCTACACCTTC CASSLSLPLPGGIGYGYTF
. TRBJ2-7 many TRBV20-1 TGCAGTGCTAGATTTGAGGCAGTATCCTACGAGCAGTACTTC CSARFEAVSYEQYF
. TRBJ1-2 . TRBV24-1 TGTGCCACCAGTGATCCAGGGTCTGATAAGGGCGGCTACACCTTC CATSDPGSDKGGYTF
. TRBJ1-5 once TRBV27 TGTGCCAGCAGTTTTACCGTCAATCAGCCCCAGCATTTT CASSFTVNQPQHF
TRBD1 TRBJ1-2 many TRBV12-3/TRBV12-4 TGTGCCAGCAGCCCAGGGACAGCCTATGGCTACACCTTC CASSPGTAYGYTF
. TRBJ1-2 many TRBV28 TGTGCCAGCAGTTTACAGGGCGGGATCTATGGCTACACCTTC CASSLQGGIYGYTF
TRBD1 TRBJ1-1 many TRBV12-3/TRBV12-4 TGTGCCAGCAGTTTCCGACAGGGTGAAGCTTTCTTT CASSFRQGEAFF
TRBD1 TRBJ2-2 many TRBV6-2/TRBV6-3 TGTGCCAGCAGTTATCGGACAGGGGATCACACCGGGGAGCTGTTTTTT CASSYRTGDHTGELFF
TRBD1 TRBJ1-2 many TRBV6-2/TRBV6-3 TGTGCCAGCAGTTACTCGAGCGTAACCGGGACAGGGGGGAGATATGGCTACACCTTC CASSYSSVTGTGGRYGYTF
. TRBJ1-2 many TRBV28 TGTGCCAGCAGCCACGGGACTCTGAGGAGGGACTATGGCTACACCTTC CASSHGTLRRDYGYTF
. TRBJ1-3 many TRBV15 TGTGCCACCAGCAGGGACGTAAACACCATATATTTT CATSRDVNTIYF
. TRBJ2-7 many TRBV7-2 TGTGCCAGCAGCTACCGCCTCGGGGGCTACGAGCAGTACTTC CASSYRLGGYEQYF
. TRBJ1-1 . TRBV12-3/TRBV12-4 TGTGCCAGCAGCCCAGGACAGCCAGGGCCTGAAGCTTTCTTT CASSPGQPGPEAFF
. TRBJ1-5 . TRBV4-3 TGCGCCAGCAGCCAAGTCAGTGGAGGCGATCAGCCCCAGCATTTT CASSQVSGGDQPQHF
. TRBJ2-5 . TRBV7-3 TGTGCCAGCAGCTTAAAAGGGCATCAAGAGACCCAGTACTTC CASSLKGHQETQYF
. TRBJ1-6 . TRBV12-3/TRBV12-4 TGTGCCAGCAGCCCACAGACAGCGTCCCTGAATTCACCCCTCCACTTT CASSPQTASLNSPLHF
TRBD1 TRBJ2-5 . TRBV24-1 TGTGCCACCAGTGTTCCGACAGGGGGCGGGGAGACCCAGTACTTC CATSVPTGGGETQYF
TRBD1 TRBJ2-5 . TRBV6-2/TRBV6-3 TGTGCCAGCAGTTACGGTTTGGGACAGGGGCCGGAGACCCAGTACTTC CASSYGLGQGPETQYF
. TRBJ1-2 many TRBV6-5 TGTGCCAGCAGGTACCGAGAGGTTACCTATGGCTACACCTTC CASRYREVTYGYTF
. TRBJ1-1 many TRBV12-3/TRBV12-4 TGTGCCAGCAGTGTCGGGGAGAACACTGAAGCTTTCTTT CASSVGENTEAFF
. TRBJ1-2 many TRBV30 TGTGCCTGGACCCCCGGGGGCCACAGCTACACCTTC CAWTPGGHSYTF
TRBD2 TRBJ2-7 many TRBV4-1 TGCGCCAGCAGCCAAGTTGGGACTAGACGAGTCGAGCAGTACTTC CASSQVGTRRVEQYF
. TRBJ2-7 . TRBV2 TGTGCCAGCACCGACAGCCGGGACGAGACCTACGAGCAGTACTTC CASTDSRDETYEQYF
. TRBJ1-6 many TRBV12-3/TRBV12-4 TGTGCCAGCAGTCTATCGACAGCCTCCTATTCACCCCTCCACTTT CASSLSTASYSPLHF
TRBD1 TRBJ2-7 once TRBV29-1 TGCAGCGTTGGCGGGACAGGGGCCCTCTCCTACGAGCAGTACTTC CSVGGTGALSYEQYF
. TRBJ2-2 . TRBV6-1 TGTGCCAGCAGCTTGGGAGGTGTGACTAAGAACACCGGGGAGCTGTTTTTT CASSLGGVTKNTGELFF
. TRBJ1-2 many TRBV7-2 TGTGCCAGCAGCGGCGCAAGGGGCGACTATGGCTACACCTTC CASSGARGDYGYTF
TRBD1 TRBJ2-7 many TRBV24-1 TGTGCCACCAGTGCTCCGGGGACAGGGGGTGCCTACGAGCAGTACTTC CATSAPGTGGAYEQYF
. TRBJ2-5 many TRBV18 TGTGCCAGCTCACCACCGGGGGGAGGAGAGACCCAGTACTTC CASSPPGGGETQYF
. TRBJ1-2 many TRBV12-3/TRBV12-4 TGTGCCAGCAGTTTGCAATCTAACTATGGCTACACCTTC CASSLQSNYGYTF
. TRBJ2-7 . TRBV6-5 TGTGCCAGCAGTTATGGTGGTAGCGGAGGGCGCTACGAGCAGTACTTC CASSYGGSGGRYEQYF
. TRBJ1-6 . TRBV28 TGTGCCAGCAGTTCTCGATCGAAGGGGGGACTTAATTCACCCCTCCACTTT CASSSRSKGGLNSPLHF
TRBD1 TRBJ2-2 many TRBV6-5 TGTGCCAGCAGTTACTCCCCTAGGACAGGACAGGAAATCAAGCTGTTTTTT CASSYSPRTGQEIKLFF
. TRBJ1-1 . TRBV19 TGTGCCAGTAGTATGATTGGGCGGACGAACACTGAAGCTTTCTTT CASSMIGRTNTEAFF
TRBD1 TRBJ1-6 . TRBV30 TGTGCCTGGAACCGACAGGGGAGGACACCCCTCCACTTT CAWNRQGRTPLHF
. TRBJ2-5 . TRBV11-2 TGTGCCAGCAGCCTATTGTCTAGCGTCCAAGAGACCCAGTACTTC CASSLLSSVQETQYF
TRBD1 TRBJ2-7 many TRBV6-2/TRBV6-3 TGTGCCAGCAGTCTAGACAGGGCCTACTACGAGCAGTACTTC CASSLDRAYYEQYF
. TRBJ2-7 . TRBV12-3/TRBV12-4 TGTGCCAGCAGTTTAAAGTTCGGACCGGGACACCGGGGCCGGGCCAACTACGAGCAGTACTTC CASSLKFGPGHRGRANYEQYF
. TRBJ1-2 many TRBV19 TGTGCCAGTAGTGGCACAGGGAGGTTTTATGGCTACACCTTC CASSGTGRFYGYTF
TRBD1 TRBJ2-6 . TRBV6-2/TRBV6-3 TGTGCCAGCAGTTACCTAGGACAGGGGGCCACTGGGGCCAACGTCCTGACTTTC CASSYLGQGATGANVLTF
TRBD2 TRBJ2-7 . TRBV7-6 TGTGCCAGCAGCTTAGAAGCTAGCGGGGGATCCTACGAGCAGTACTTC CASSLEASGGSYEQYF
. TRBJ1-1 many TRBV14 TGTGCCAGCAGTCGAGCAGGGCCCTCGAGTGAAGCTTTCTTT CASSRAGPSSEAFF
. TRBJ2-2 many TRBV11-1 TGTGCCAGCAGCTTCCGCAGCAGCACCGGGGAGCTGTTTTTT CASSFRSSTGELFF
. TRBJ1-1 many TRBV30 TGTGCCTGGAGTGTATACGGCGCTGAAGCTTTCTTT CAWSVYGAEAFF
. TRBJ1-2 . TRBV6-5 TGTGCCAGCAGTTCCCGTGGTGGGAACTATGGCTACACCTTC CASSSRGGNYGYTF
TRBD1 TRBJ1-2 many TRBV5-5 TGTGCCAGCAGCTGGGGACAGAACTATGGCTACACCTTC CASSWGQNYGYTF
. TRBJ1-1 few TRBV12-3/TRBV12-4 TGTGCCAGCAGTTTAGCTATAAATACTGAAGCTTTCTTT CASSLAINTEAFF
TRBD1 TRBJ1-1 many TRBV5-1 TGCGCCAGCAGCCCCCACAGGGGTCCTGGCACTGAAGCTTTCTTT CASSPHRGPGTEAFF
. TRBJ1-1 . TRBV5-1 TGCGCCAGCAGCTTGAGGCAGGGATCATCTGAAGCTTTCTTT CASSLRQGSSEAFF
. TRBJ1-1 many TRBV6-2/TRBV6-3 TGTGCCAGCAGTTATCCCATTCCCCTCTCGGGGAACACTGAAGCTTTCTTT CASSYPIPLSGNTEAFF
TRBD1 TRBJ1-1 many TRBV12-3/TRBV12-4 TGTGCCAGCAGTGGCAGGACAGGGGGCTTCACTGAAGCTCTCTTT CASSGRTGGFTEALF